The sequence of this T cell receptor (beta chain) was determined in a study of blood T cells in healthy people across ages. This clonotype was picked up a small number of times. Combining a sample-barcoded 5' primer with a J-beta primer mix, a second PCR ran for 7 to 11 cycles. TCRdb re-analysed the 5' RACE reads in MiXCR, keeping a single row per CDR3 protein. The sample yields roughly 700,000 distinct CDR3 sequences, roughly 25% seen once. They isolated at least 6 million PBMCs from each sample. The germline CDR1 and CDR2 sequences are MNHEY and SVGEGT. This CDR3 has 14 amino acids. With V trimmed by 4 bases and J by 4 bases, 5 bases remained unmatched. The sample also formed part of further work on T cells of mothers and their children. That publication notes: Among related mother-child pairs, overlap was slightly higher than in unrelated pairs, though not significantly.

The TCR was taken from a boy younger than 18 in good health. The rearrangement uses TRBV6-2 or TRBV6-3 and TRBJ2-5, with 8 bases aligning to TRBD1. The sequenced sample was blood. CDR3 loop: CASSSLDRAETQYF. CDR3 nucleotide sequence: TGTGCCAGCAGTTCTTTGGACAGGGCAGAGACCCAGTACTTC.